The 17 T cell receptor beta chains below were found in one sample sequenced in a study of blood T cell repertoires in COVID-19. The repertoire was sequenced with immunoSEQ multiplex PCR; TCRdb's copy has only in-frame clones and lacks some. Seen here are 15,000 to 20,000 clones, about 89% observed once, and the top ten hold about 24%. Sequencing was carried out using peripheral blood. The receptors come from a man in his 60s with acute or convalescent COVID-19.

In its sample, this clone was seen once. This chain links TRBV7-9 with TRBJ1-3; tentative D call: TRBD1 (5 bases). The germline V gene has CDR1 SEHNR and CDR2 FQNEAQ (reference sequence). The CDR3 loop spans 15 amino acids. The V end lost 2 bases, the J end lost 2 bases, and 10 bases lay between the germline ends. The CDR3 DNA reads TGTGCCAGCAGCTTAATAAGGGGCACTGGAAACACCATATATTTT. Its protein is CASSLIRGTGNTIYF. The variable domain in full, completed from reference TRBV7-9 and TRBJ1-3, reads DTGVSQNPRHKITKRGQNVTFRCDPISEHNRLYWYRQTLGQGPEFLTYFQNEAQLEKSRLLSDRFSAERPKGSFSTLEIQRTEQGDSAMYLCASSLIRGTGNTIYFGEGSWLTVV.

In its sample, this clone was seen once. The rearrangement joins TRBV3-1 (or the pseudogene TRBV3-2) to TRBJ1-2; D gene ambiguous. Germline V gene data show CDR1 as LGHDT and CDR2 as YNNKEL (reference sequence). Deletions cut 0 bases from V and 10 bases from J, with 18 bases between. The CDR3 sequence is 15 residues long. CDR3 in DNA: TGTGCCAGCAGCCAAGACGTCGGGATCCACGAGCTCTACACCTTC. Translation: CASSQDVGIHELYTF.

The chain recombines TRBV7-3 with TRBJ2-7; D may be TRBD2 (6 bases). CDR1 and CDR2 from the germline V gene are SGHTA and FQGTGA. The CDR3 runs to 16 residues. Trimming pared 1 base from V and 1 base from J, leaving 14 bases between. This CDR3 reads CASSLSAGSASYEQYF. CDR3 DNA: TGTGCCAGCAGCTTAAGTGCCGGGAGTGCATCCTACGAGCAGTACTTC.

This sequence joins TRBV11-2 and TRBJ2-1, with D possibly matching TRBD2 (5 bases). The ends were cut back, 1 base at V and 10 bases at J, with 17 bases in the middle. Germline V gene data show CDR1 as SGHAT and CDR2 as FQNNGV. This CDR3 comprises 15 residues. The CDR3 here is CASSLVRALAAEQFF. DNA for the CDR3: TGTGCCAGCAGCTTAGTTAGAGCCCTAGCAGCCGAGCAGTTCTTC.

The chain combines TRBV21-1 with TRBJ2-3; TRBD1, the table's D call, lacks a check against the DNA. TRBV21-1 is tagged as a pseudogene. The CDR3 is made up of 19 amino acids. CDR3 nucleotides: TGTGCCAGCAGCAAAGGCCGTCCGGGACAGGGGGCCGCCACAGATACGCAGTATTTT. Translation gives CASSKGRPGQGAATDTQYF.

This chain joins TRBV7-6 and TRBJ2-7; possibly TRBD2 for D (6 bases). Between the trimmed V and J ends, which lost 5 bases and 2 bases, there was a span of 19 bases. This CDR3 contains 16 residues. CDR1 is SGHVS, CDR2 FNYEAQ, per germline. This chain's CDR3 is CASSPRMGTDTYEQYF. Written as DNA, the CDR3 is TGTGCCAGCAGCCCACGGATGGGGACTGATACCTACGAGCAGTACTTC.

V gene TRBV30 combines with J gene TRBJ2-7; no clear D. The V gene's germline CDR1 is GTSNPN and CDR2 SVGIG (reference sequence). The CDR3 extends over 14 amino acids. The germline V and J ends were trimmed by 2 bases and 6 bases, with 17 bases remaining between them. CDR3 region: CAWSIPRVRREQYF. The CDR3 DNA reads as TGTGCCTGGAGTATTCCAAGAGTTCGTCGCGAGCAGTACTTC.

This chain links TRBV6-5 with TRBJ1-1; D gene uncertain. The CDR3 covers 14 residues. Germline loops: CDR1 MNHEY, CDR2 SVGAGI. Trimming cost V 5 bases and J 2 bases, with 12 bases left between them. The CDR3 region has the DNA TGTGCCAGCAGTCCCCCCGGGAAAAACACTGAAGCTTTCTTT. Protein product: CASSPPGKNTEAFF.

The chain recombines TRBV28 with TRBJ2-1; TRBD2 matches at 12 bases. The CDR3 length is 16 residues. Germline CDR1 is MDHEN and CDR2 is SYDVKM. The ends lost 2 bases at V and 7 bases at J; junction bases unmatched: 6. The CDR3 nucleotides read TGTGCCAGCAGTTTACCGGGGACTAGCGGGTGGAATGAGCAGTTCTTC. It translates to CASSLPGTSGWNEQFF.

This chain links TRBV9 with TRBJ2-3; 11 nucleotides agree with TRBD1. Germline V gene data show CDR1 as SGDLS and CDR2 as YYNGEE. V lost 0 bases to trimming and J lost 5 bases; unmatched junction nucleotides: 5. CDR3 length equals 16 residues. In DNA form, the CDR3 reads TGTGCCAGCAGCGTAGGTGGACAGGGGGCGGGAGATACGCAGTATTTT. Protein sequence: CASSVGGQGAGDTQYF.

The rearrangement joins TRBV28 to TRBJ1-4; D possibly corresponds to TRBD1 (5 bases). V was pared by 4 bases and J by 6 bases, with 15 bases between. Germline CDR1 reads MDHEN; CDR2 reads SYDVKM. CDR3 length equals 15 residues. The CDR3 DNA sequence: TGTGCCAGCAGTTCCCCGGGGGAGTATCATGAAAAACTGTTTTTT. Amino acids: CASSSPGEYHEKLFF.

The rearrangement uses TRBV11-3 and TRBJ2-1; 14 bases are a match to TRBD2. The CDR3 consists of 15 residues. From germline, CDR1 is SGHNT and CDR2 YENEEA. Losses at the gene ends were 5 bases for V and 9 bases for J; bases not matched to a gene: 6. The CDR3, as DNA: TGTGCCAGCAGCCCGACCGGGACTAGCGGGGGTGAGCAGTTCTTC. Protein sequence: CASSPTGTSGGEQFF.

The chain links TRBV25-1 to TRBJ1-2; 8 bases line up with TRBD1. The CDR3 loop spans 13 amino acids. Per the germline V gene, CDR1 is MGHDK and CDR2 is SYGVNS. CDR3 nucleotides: TGTGCTACCGGGGGGCAGGGGGCAGGCGGCTACACCTTC. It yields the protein CATGGQGAGGYTF.

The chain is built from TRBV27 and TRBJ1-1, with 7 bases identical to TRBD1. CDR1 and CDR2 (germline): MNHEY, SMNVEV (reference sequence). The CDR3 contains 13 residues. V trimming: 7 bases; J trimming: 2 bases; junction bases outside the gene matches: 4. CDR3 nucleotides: TGTGCCAGCATGGGACAGATAAACACTGAAGCTTTCTTT. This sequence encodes CASMGQINTEAFF.

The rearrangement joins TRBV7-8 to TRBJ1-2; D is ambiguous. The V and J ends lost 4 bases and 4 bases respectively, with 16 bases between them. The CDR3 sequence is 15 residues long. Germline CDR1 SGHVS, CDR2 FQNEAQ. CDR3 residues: CASSSEERAGYGYTF. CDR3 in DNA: TGTGCCAGCAGCTCCGAGGAGAGGGCAGGCTATGGCTACACCTTC. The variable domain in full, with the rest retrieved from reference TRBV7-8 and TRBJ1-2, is GAGVSQSPRYKVAKRGQDVALRCDPISGHVSLFWYQQALGQGPEFLTYFQNEAQLDKSGLPSDRFFAERPEGSVSTLKIQRTQQEDSAVYLCASSSEERAGYGYTFGSGTRLTVV.

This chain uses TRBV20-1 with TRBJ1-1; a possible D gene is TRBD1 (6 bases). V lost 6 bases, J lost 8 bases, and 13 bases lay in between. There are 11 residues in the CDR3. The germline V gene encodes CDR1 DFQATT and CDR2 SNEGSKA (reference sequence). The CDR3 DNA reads TGCAGTGCCCAGAGGGGGGGCGAAGCTTTCTTT. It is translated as CSAQRGGEAFF.

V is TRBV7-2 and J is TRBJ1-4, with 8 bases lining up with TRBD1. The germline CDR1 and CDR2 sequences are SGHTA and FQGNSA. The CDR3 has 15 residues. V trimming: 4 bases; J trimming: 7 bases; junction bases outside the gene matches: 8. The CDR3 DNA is TGTGCCAGCAGCTACGGATCAGGGGGCTTTGAAAAACTGTTTTTT. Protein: CASSYGSGGFEKLFF. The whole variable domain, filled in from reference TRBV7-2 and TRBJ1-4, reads GAGVSQSPSNKVTEKGKDVELRCDPISGHTALYWYRQSLGQGLEFLIYFQGNSAPDKSGLPSDRFSAERTGGSVSTLTIQRTQQEDSAVYLCASSYGSGGFEKLFFGSGTQLSVL.